The clone carrying this TCR beta chain was observed at least ten times. Its specificity is not known. At the DNA level, this CDR3 is encoded by other sequences in the same sample as well. The germline V gene has CDR1 MDHEN and CDR2 SYDVKM. This CDR3 comprises 13 residues. Deletions cut 6 bases from V and 1 base from J, with 9 bases between. Adult donors, all healthy and HIV-negative, had no recent acute infections or vaccinations. This table comes from immunoSEQ multiplex PCR, and its TCRdb copy is limited to in-frame clones, with some not included. The data contain about 710,000 clones, just under 75% of them seen just once; the ten biggest clones take up more than 1.5%. The data were taken from a study of shared clonotypes between healthy human individuals. Study findings and constraints: Expectations were that clonotype sharing among donors would be affected by sequencing depth. Across several donors, naive CD4 shared 5% to 5.5%, naive CD8 around 4%, memory CD4 roughly 2.1%, memory CD8 under 0.5%. On the whole, naive subsets had larger estimated richness than memory subsets had.

The TCR comes from a woman aged 30 to 39 in good health. The chain couples TRBV28 to TRBJ2-5; D may be TRBD2 (6 bases). The sequenced material came from memory CD4+ T cells sorted from blood. Subset defined: CD45RA-negative fraction. The CDR3 region has the DNA TGTGCCAGCAGGTGGGGGGTCCAAGAGACCCAGTACTTC. As protein: CASRWGVQETQYF.